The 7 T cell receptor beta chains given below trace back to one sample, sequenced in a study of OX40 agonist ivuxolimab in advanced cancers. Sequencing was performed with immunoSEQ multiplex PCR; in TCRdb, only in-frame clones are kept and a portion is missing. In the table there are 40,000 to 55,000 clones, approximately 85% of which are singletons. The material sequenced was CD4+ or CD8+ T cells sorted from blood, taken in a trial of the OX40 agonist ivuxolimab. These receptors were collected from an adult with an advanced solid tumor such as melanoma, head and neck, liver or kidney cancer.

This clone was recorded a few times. The CDR3 loop reads CASCVDTEAFF. The CDR3 DNA sequence: TGTGCCTCCTGCGTAGACACTGAAGCTTTCTTT. This rearrangement joins TRBV2 to TRBJ1-1; the D is unclear. CDR1 is SNHLY and CDR2 is FYNNEI in the germline V gene. CDR3 length: 11 amino acids. The V end was cut by 11 bases, the J end by 3 bases, with 10 bases between.

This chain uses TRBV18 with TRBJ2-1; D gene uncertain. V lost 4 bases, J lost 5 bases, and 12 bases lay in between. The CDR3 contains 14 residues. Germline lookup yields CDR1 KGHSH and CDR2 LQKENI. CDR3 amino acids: CASSQFSHDNEQFF. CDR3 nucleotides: TGTGCCAGCTCACAGTTCAGCCACGACAATGAGCAGTTCTTC.

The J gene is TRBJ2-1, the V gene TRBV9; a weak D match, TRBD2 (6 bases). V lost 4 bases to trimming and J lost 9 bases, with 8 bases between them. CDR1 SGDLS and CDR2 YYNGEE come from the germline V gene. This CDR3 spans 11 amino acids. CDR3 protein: CASSRGSEQFF. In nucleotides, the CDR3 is TGTGCCAGCAGCCGGGGGAGTGAGCAGTTCTTC.

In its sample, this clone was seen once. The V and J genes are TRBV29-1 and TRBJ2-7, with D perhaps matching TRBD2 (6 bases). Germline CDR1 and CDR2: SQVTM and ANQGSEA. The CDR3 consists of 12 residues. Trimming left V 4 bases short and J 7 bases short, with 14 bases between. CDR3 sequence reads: CSVVPGSGEQYF. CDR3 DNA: TGCAGCGTTGTTCCCGGGAGTGGAGAGCAGTACTTC.

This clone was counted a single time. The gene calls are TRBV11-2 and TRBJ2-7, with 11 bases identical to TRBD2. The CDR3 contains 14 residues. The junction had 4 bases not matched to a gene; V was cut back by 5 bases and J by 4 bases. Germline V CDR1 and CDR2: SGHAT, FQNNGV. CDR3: CASSASGGQYEQYF. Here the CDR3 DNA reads TGTGCCAGCAGCGCTAGCGGGGGGCAGTACGAGCAGTACTTC. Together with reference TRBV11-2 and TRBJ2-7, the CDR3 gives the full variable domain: EAGVAQSPRYKIIEKRQSVAFWCNPISGHATLYWYQQILGQGPKLLIQFQNNGVVDDSQLPKDRFSAERLKGVDSTLKIQPAKLEDSAVYLCASSASGGQYEQYFGPGTRLTVT.

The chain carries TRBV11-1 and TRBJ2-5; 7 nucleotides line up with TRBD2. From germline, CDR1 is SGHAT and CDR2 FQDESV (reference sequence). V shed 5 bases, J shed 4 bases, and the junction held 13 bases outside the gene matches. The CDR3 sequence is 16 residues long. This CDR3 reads CASSQARGGGPETQYF. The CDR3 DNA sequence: TGTGCCAGCAGCCAAGCCCGCGGCGGGGGTCCAGAGACCCAGTACTTC.

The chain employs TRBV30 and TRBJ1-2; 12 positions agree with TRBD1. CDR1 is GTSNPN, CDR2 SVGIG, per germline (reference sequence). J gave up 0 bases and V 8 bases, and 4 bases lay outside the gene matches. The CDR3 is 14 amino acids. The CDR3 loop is CAGTGGAPNYGYTF. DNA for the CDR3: TGTGCCGGGACAGGGGGCGCCCCTAACTATGGCTACACCTTC.